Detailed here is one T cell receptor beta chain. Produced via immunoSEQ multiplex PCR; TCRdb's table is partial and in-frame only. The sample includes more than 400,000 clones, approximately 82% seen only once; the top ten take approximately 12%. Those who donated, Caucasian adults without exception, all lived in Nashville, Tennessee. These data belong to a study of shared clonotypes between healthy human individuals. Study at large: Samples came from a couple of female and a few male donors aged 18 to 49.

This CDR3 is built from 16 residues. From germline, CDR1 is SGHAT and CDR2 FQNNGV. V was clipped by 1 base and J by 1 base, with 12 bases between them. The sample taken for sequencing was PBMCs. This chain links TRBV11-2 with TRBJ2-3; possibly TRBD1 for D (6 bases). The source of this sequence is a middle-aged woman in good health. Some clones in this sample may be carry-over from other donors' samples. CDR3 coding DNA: TGTGCCAGCAGCTTAGGGACAGCGAGAGGCACAGATACGCAGTATTTT. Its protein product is CASSLGTARGTDTQYF.